This paragraph reports one T cell receptor (beta chain). The antigen is undetermined. Measured with immunoSEQ multiplex PCR; TCRdb has only the in-frame clones, and not every one. This sample has around 1,900 clones, with about 76% found just once. This entry is derived from a study of tissue T cells after allogeneic stem cell transplantation. The wider study: Of the grafts for graft-versus-host disease patients, four were unmodified and three CD34-selected. Study-level points and caveats: In patients and mice, blood and spleen missed much of tissue repertoire. TCR repertoires tracked anatomic similarity, regardless of disease or transplant status.

The V gene lost 5 bases and the J gene lost 3 bases, with 18 bases spanning the gap. Germline V gene data show CDR1 as SGHTS and CDR2 as YDEGEE. The CDR3 sequence is 15 residues long. The V gene is TRBV5-8, the J gene TRBJ2-7; no firm D call. The sample in question was colon tissue, obtained at autopsy. The receptor's source is a male patient aged 35 to 70 with steroid-refractory graft-versus-host disease after an allogeneic stem cell transplant. Some T cells may be graft donor cells. For the CDR3, the DNA is TGTGCCAGCAGACCAACCGGGTCTCCCTACTACGAGCAGTACTTC. Translating it yields CASRPTGSPYYEQYF.